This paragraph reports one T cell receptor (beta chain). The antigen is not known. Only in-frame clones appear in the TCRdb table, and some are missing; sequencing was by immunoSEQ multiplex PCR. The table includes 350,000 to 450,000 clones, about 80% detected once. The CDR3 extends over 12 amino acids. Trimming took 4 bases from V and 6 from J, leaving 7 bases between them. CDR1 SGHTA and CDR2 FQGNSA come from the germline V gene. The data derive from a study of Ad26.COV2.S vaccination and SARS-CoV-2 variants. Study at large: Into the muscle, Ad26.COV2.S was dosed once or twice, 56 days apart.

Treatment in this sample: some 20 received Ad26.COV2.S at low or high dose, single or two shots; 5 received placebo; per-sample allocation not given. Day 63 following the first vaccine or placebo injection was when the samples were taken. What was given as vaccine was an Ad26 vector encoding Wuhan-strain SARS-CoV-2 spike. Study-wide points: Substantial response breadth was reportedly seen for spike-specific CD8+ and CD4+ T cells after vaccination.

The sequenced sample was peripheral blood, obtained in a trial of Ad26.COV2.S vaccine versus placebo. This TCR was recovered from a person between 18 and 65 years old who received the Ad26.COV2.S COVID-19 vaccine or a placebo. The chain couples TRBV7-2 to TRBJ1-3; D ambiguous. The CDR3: CASSSTLNTIYF. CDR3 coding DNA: TGTGCCAGCAGCTCTACCCTAAACACCATATATTTT.